This T cell receptor (beta chain) comes out of a study of radiation and T cells in renal cell carcinoma. Some clones are missing from TCRdb's copy, which holds only in-frame ones; the method was immunoSEQ multiplex PCR. The sample carries about 83,000 clones, roughly 85% recorded once. Regarding time point: blood 4 weeks post-SBRT, at nephrectomy. Specified treatment: 15 Gy SBRT to primary tumor, nephrectomy 4 weeks later. The patient's renal cell carcinoma had clear cell pathology. The CDR3 extends over 16 amino acids. With 3 bases clipped from V and 0 bases from J, the junction kept 6 bases outside the gene matches. Germline lookup yields CDR1 SGHNT and CDR2 YYREEE (reference sequence).

This clonotype was obtained from a woman aged 60-70 years with renal cell carcinoma. The V call is TRBV5-4, the J call TRBJ2-3, with 8 bases fitting TRBD1. The specimen was blood, collected from a patient whose treatment included radiotherapy and nephrectomy. The CDR3 DNA follows: TGTGCCAGCAGCTCGGGACAGGTAGCTAGCACAGATACGCAGTATTTT. This sequence encodes CASSSGQVASTDTQYF.